These 17 T cell receptor beta chains originate from one sample sequenced in a study of identical twins. TCRdb re-called the 5' RACE reads with MiXCR, one entry per CDR3 protein. The table has 1.5 million or so distinct CDR3 sequences, roughly 35% seen once; the top ten hold over 0.25%. Sample: cord blood. The receptors stem from a newborn girl in good health.

This clonotype was seen more than once but under ten times. V and J are TRBV4-1 and TRBJ2-1; maybe TRBD2 (5 bases). This CDR3 region has 15 residues. Germline values: CDR1 MGHRA, CDR2 YSYEKL. Trimming cost V 4 bases and J 2 bases, with 12 bases left between them. The CDR3 DNA follows: TGCGCCAGCAGCCTACTAGTAAGTCCCTACAATGAGCAGTTCTTC. Translation: CASSLLVSPYNEQFF.

This clonotype came up many times. V and J are TRBV29-1 and TRBJ2-7, with TRBD2 identical over 7 bases. With V trimmed by 7 bases and J by 0 bases, 6 bases remained unmatched. The CDR3 loop spans 13 amino acids. Germline V gene lookup returns CDR1 SQVTM and CDR2 ANQGSEA. CDR3 loop: CSAERDSSYEQYF. The CDR3 DNA reads as TGCAGCGCCGAGCGGGATAGCTCCTACGAGCAGTACTTC.

Only a few counts were recorded for this clonotype. V gene TRBV29-1 combines with J gene TRBJ1-2; D ambiguous. The CDR3 is 14 residues long. V was cut by 3 bases and J by 4 bases, with 15 bases left in between. Germline V lookup: CDR1 SQVTM, CDR2 ANQGSEA. The CDR3 DNA reads TGCAGCGTTGAGCACCTCGCGGGGTCCTATGGCTACACCTTC. Encoded protein: CSVEHLAGSYGYTF.

V is TRBV21-1 and J is TRBJ2-1; the table names TRBD1, a call not compared with the DNA. TRBV21-1 is tagged as a pseudogene. The CDR3 is 14 amino acids. CDR3 loop: CASSNRGQGYEQFF. CDR3 nucleotide sequence: TGTGCCAGCAGCAACCGGGGACAGGGCTACGAGCAGTTCTTC.

The V and J genes are TRBV5-1 and TRBJ2-1; TRBD1 might be the D (5 bases). The J call is in doubt because the DNA end fits TRBJ2-7 better. The germline gives CDR1 SGHRS, CDR2 YFSETQ. This CDR3 is built from 15 residues. The CDR3 spells CASSLDSPSYNEQYF. For the CDR3, the DNA is TGCGCCAGCAGCCTAGACAGCCCCTCCTACAATGAGCAGTACTTC.

This clonotype showed up just a few times. V is TRBV3-1 and J is TRBJ1-2; D perhaps matches TRBD1 (5 bases). Trimming cost V 8 bases and J 0 bases, with 16 bases left between them. The CDR3 covers 15 residues. The V gene's germline CDR1 is LGHDT and CDR2 YNNKEL (reference sequence). The CDR3 DNA reads as TGTGCCAGCCCGCCCCCAGGGTACCCTAACTATGGCTACACCTTC. Protein: CASPPPGYPNYGYTF.

This clonotype was observed at least ten times. V is TRBV28 and J is TRBJ2-7, with unresolved D. Trimming cost V 3 bases and J 3 bases, with 6 bases left between them. This CDR3 comprises 12 residues. Germline-derived CDR1 and CDR2 are MDHEN and SYDVKM. The chain's CDR3 is CASSLQRYEQYF. The DNA of the CDR3 is TGTGCCAGCAGTTTGCAGCGCTACGAGCAGTACTTC.

Only a few counts were recorded for this clonotype. The rearrangement links TRBV6-6 to TRBJ1-2; perhaps TRBD1 as D (6 bases). The CDR3 consists of 15 residues. Germline lookup yields CDR1 MNHNY and CDR2 SVGAGI (reference sequence). V was trimmed by 0 bases and J by 2 bases, leaving 10 bases between them. The CDR3 DNA sequence: TGTGCCAGCAGTTACTCGCTACAGGGAAACTATGGCTACACCTTC. Translated: CASSYSLQGNYGYTF.

This clonotype appeared a few times. V and J are TRBV20-1 and TRBJ1-2; no clear D. The germline V gene has CDR1 DFQATT and CDR2 SNEGSKA (reference sequence). The V end was cut by 1 base, the J end by 3 bases, with 6 bases between. The CDR3 contains 12 residues. The CDR3 is CSARVLHYGYTF. The CDR3, as DNA: TGCAGTGCTAGAGTTCTTCACTATGGCTACACCTTC.

The V call is TRBV20-1, the J call TRBJ2-1; no clear D. TRBJ2-7 matches the DNA end more closely, so the J call is doubtful. The CDR3 has 14 amino acids. Germline CDR1 DFQATT, CDR2 SNEGSKA (reference sequence). CDR3 amino acids: CSARDGNSYNEQYF. The CDR3 DNA follows: TGCAGTGCTAGAGATGGCAACTCCTACAATGAGCAGTACTTC.

This chain links TRBV20-1 with TRBJ1-2, with TRBD1 as a possible D gene (5 bases). V dropped 0 bases and J dropped 4 bases, with 15 bases sitting between them. The CDR3 spans 15 residues. Germline assignment: CDR1 DFQATT and CDR2 SNEGSKA (reference sequence). The CDR3 coding sequence is TGCAGTGCTAGAGATGATAATCAGGGCCCCTATGGCTACACCTTC. This translates into CSARDDNQGPYGYTF.

The sample holds a few counts of this clonotype. The rearrangement links TRBV5-1 to TRBJ1-1; tentatively, D is TRBD1 (5 bases). This CDR3 is built from 15 residues. Germline V lookup: CDR1 SGHRS, CDR2 YFSETQ. V was pared by 0 bases and J by 0 bases, with 9 bases between. In DNA, the CDR3 is TGCGCCAGCAGCTTGGGACAGAGACTGAACACTGAAGCTTTCTTT. This translates into CASSLGQRLNTEAFF.

This clonotype was observed a few times. The rearrangement uses TRBV2 and TRBJ2-7; perhaps TRBD2 as D (5 bases). Trimming pared 7 bases from V and 0 bases from J, leaving 7 bases between. The CDR3 covers 12 residues. Per the germline V gene, CDR1 is SNHLY and CDR2 is FYNNEI. The CDR3 bases are TGTGCCAGCAAGGAGGACTCCTACGAGCAGTACTTC. This translates into CASKEDSYEQYF.

In its sample, this clonotype was seen many times. The chain recombines TRBV7-2 with TRBJ2-1; no firm D call. CDR1 is SGHTA, CDR2 FQGNSA, per germline. The V and J ends lost 2 bases and 3 bases respectively, with 11 bases between them. This CDR3 has 15 residues. CDR3 sequence reads: CASSLLTYYYNEQFF. The CDR3 region has the DNA TGTGCCAGCAGCTTATTGACCTATTACTACAATGAGCAGTTCTTC.

The rearrangement links TRBV12-3 or TRBV12-4 to TRBJ2-5, with TRBD2 matching over 11 bases. V dropped 6 bases and J dropped 11; count of bases not matched to a gene: 14. This CDR3 has 15 residues. CDR3: CASSTGTSGNNEQYF. CDR3 nucleotides: TGTGCCAGCAGCACCGGGACTAGCGGTAACAATGAGCAGTACTTC.

This clonotype has more than one count but fewer than ten. V usage is TRBV5-1 and J usage is TRBJ1-2; 7 positions agree with TRBD1. The CDR3 loop spans 14 amino acids. Per the germline V gene, CDR1 is SGHRS and CDR2 is YFSETQ. V was pared by 4 bases and J by 8 bases, with 11 bases of the junction left unmatched. DNA of the CDR3: TGCGCCAGCAGCCAGGGACAGCCCCTCGGGGGCTACACCTTC. Its protein is CASSQGQPLGGYTF.

Ten or more counts support this clonotype. The V and J genes are TRBV29-1 and TRBJ2-1; D uncertain. Trimming stripped 4 bases from V and 0 bases from J, with 7 bases between. Germline loops: CDR1 SQVTM, CDR2 ANQGSEA. The CDR3 is 13 residues long. The CDR3 DNA follows: TGCAGCGTTGGTAGGAGCTCCTACAATGAGCAGTTCTTC. Protein product: CSVGRSSYNEQFF.